This record concerns one T cell receptor beta chain sequence. The data stem from a study of blood T cell repertoires in COVID-19. Cohort allocation depended upon clinical history that participants reported. CDR3 length: 15 amino acids. Germline V gene data show CDR1 as KGHSH and CDR2 as LQKENI. The ends were cut back, 5 bases at V and 5 bases at J, with 13 bases in the middle. The data were produced by immunoSEQ multiplex PCR, yet TCRdb's version contains in-frame clones alone and is incomplete. The profile shows about 360,000 clones, over 75% of them singletons. What was sequenced was PBMCs or T cells enriched from blood (not recorded which). The sequence was collected from a man between 25 and 39 years old who had recovered from COVID-19. This chain joins TRBV18 and TRBJ1-6; D not resolved. The CDR3 region has the DNA TGTGCCAGCTCAGTCGCGGCGAACGATAATTCACCCCTCCACTTT. This sequence encodes CASSVAANDNSPLHF.